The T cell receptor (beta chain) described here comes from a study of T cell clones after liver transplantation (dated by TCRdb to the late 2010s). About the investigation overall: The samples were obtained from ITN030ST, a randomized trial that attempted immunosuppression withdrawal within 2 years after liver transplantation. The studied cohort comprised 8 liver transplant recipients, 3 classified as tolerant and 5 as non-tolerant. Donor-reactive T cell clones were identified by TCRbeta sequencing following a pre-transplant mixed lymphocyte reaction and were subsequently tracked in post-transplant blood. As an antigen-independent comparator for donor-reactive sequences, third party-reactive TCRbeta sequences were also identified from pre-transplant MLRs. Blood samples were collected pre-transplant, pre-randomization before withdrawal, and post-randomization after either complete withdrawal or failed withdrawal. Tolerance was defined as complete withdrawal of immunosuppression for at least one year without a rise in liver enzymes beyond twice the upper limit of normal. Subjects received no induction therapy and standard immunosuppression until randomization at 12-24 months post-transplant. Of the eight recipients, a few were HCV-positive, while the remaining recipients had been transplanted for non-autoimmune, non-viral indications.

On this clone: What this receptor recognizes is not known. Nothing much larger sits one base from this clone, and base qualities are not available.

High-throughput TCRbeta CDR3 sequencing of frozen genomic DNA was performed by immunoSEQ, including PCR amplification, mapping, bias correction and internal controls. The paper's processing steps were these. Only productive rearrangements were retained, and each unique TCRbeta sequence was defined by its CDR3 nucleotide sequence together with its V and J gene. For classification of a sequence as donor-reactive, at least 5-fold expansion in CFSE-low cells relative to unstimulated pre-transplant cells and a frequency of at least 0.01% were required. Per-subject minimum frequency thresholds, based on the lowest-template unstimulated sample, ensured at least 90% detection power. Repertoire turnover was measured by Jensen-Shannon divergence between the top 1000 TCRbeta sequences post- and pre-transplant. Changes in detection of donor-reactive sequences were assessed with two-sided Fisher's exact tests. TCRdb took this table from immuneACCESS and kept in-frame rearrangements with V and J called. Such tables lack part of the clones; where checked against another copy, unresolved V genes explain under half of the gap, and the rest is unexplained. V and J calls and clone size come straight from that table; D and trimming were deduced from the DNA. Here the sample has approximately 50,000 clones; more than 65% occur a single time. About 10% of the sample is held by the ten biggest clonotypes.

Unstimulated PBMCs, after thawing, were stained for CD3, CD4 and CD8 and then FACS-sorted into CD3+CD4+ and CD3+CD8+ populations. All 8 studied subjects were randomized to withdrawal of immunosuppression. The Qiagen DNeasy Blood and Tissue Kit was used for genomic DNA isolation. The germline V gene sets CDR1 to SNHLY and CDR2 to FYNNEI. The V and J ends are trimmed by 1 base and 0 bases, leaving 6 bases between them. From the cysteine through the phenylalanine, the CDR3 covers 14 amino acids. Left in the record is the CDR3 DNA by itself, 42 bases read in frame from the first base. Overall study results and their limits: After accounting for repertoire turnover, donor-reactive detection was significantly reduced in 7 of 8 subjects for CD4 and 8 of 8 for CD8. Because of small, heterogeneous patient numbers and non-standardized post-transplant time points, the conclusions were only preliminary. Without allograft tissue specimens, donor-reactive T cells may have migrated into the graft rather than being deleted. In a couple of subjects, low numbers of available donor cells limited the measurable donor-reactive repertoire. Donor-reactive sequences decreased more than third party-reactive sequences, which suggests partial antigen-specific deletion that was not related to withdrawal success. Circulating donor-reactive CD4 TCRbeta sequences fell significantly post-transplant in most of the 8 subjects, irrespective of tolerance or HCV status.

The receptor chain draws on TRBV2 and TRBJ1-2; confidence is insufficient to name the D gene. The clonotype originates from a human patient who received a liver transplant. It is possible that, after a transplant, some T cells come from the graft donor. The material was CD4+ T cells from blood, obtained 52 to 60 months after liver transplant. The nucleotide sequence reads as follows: TGTGCCAGCAGTGAAGGAGGGACTAACTATGGCTACACCTTC. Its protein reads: CASSEGGTNYGYTF.